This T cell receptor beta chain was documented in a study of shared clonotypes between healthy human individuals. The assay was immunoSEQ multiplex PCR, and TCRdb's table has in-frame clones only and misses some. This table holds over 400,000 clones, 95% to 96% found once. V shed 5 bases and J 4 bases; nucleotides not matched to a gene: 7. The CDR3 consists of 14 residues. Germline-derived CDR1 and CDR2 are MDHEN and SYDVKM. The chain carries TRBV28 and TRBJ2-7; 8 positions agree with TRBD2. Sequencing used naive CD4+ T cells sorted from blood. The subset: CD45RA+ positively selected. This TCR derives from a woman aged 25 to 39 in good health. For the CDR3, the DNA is TGTGCCAGCAGTCTAGCGGGCCGGTTATACGAGCAGTACTTC. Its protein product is CASSLAGRLYEQYF.